This T cell receptor (beta chain) was documented in a study of shared clonotypes between healthy human individuals. Germline CDR1 and CDR2: SGDLS and YYNGEE. The CDR3 loop spans 16 amino acids. The V and J ends lost 4 bases and 4 bases, in that order; junction bases with no gene match: 12. The genomic DNA of each subset was split evenly across several immunoSEQ plates. Each replicate PCR on the sorted subsets used 200 to 250 ng DNA (about 30,000 T cell genomes). Data came from immunoSEQ multiplex PCR; TCRdb stores just in-frame clones and leaves some out. The table lists 2,500,000 or so clones, 80% to 95% of them singletons. Healthy adults negative for HIV, lacking recent acute infections or vaccinations, served as donors. Only Caucasian adults living in Nashville, Tennessee served as donors.

The rearrangement links TRBV9 to TRBJ1-1; 8 positions agree with TRBD1. Material: naive CD4+ T cells from PBMCs. The subset here: CD45RA+ positively selected. The TCR was taken from a man aged 18 to 35 in good health. Some clones in this sample may be carry-over from other donors' samples. CDR3 region: CASSLTGAFSGTEAFF. Written as DNA, the CDR3 is TGTGCCAGCAGCCTGACAGGGGCCTTCTCCGGCACTGAAGCTTTCTTT.